The rows below give T cell receptor beta chains drawn from one sample of a study of blood T cell repertoires in COVID-19. The table came from immunoSEQ multiplex PCR; TCRdb's copy has only in-frame clones and leaves some out. Seen here are around 140,000 clones, about 83% observed once, and the top ten hold roughly 15%. Sequencing was carried out using peripheral blood. The receptors were sampled from a man aged 50-60 years with acute or convalescent COVID-19. Both conserved end residues are part of each CDR3. A D gene is named only where the DNA matches it firmly.

>NA|TRBJ2-3|TRBV24-1
TGTGCCACCCGCGACGGACACCCTAGCACAGATACGCAGTATTTT
CATRDGHPSTDTQYF
>TRBD2|TRBJ2-3|TRBV30
TGTGCCTTCACCCAGCGGGGGGGCCTTGATACGCAGTATTTT
CAFTQRGGLDTQYF
>TRBD1|TRBJ1-5|TRBV2
TGTGCCAGCACCCCGGACAGGACGGCGGCCCAGCCCCAGCATTTT
CASTPDRTAAQPQHF
>TRBD1|TRBJ2-1|TRBV18
TGTGCCAGCTCACCTAGGGACAGGGGGCTCTACAATGAGCAGTTCTTC
CASSPRDRGLYNEQFF
>TRBD1|TRBJ1-4|TRBV7-6
TGTGCCAGCAGCTCTTCCGGGACAGGGACTGAAAAACTGTTTTTT
CASSSSGTGTEKLFF
>TRBD2|TRBJ2-2|TRBV7-3
TGTGCCAGCAGCCTAGCGGGGGGCCCCGGGGAGCTGTTTTTT
CASSLAGGPGELFF
>NA|TRBJ1-2|TRBV5-4
TGTGCCAGCAGCTATAACAGGGAGAGCTACACCTTC
CASSYNRESYTF
>TRBD2|TRBJ2-2|TRBV3-1/TRBV3-2
TGTGCCAGCAGCCAAGTTTCTAGCGGCGGGGAGCTGTTTTTT
CASSQVSSGGELFF
>NA|TRBJ2-4|TRBV5-5
TGTGCCAGCAGCTTGGCCGGGGAAAACATTCAGTACTTC
CASSLAGENIQYF
>NA|TRBJ1-5|TRBV21-1
TGTGCCAGCATCTTCCTCCGGACAGGGGGAAATCAGCCCCAGCATTTT
CASIFLRTGGNQPQHF
>NA|TRBJ1-5|TRBV6-5
TGTGCCAGCAGTCCCTTTGAGGGTAGCAATCAGCCCCAGCATTTT
CASSPFEGSNQPQHF
>NA|TRBJ2-5|TRBV14
TGTGCCAGCAGCCAAGTCGAGAATCCAGAGACCCAGTACTTC
CASSQVENPETQYF
>TRBD1|TRBJ1-1|TRBV10-3
TGTGCCACCAGGACAGGGGGCGATAACACTGAAGCTTTCTTT
CATRTGGDNTEAFF
>NA|TRBJ1-2|TRBV6-6
TGTGCCAGCAGTTACATCTGTACAGGTAAGGGTGGCTACACCTTC
CASSYICTGKGGYTF
>TRBD2|TRBJ2-3|TRBV10-2
TGCGCCAGCAGTCCACAGCGGGGGGAGCAGTATTTT
CASSPQRGEQYF
>TRBD2|TRBJ2-1|TRBV3-1/TRBV3-2
TGTGCCAGCAGCCCTAGCGGGGGGACTTCCTACAATGAGCAGTTCTTC
CASSPSGGTSYNEQFF
>TRBD1|TRBJ1-2|TRBV5-1
TGCGCCAGCAGCGAACCGACGCACTCAGGGGGCGCGGGGGGCTACACCTTC
CASSEPTHSGGAGGYTF
>TRBD2|TRBJ2-5|TRBV5-5
TGTGCCAGCAGCTTGGAACGCGGGGGTACCCAAGAGACCCAGTACTTC
CASSLERGGTQETQYF